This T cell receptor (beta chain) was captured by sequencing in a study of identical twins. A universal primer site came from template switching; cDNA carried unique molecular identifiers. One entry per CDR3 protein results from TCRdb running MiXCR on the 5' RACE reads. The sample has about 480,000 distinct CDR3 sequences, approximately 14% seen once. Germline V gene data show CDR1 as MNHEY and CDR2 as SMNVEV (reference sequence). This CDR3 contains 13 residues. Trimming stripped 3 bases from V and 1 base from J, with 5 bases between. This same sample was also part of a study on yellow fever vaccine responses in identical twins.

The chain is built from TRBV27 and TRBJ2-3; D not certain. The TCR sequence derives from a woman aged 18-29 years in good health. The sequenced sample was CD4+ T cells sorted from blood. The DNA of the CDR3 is TGTGCCAGCAGTTTTTGGGGCACAGATACGCAGTATTTT. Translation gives CASSFWGTDTQYF.